The rows below give T cell receptor beta chains drawn from one sample of a study of blood T cell repertoires in COVID-19. Measured with immunoSEQ multiplex PCR; TCRdb has only the in-frame clones, and not every one. The table shows more than 200,000 clones, with about nine tenths occurring only once. The material sequenced was PBMCs or T cells enriched from blood (not recorded which). Source of these receptors: a woman between 25 and 40 years old with acute COVID-19. Each CDR3 is given with its conserved first and last residue. A D gene is named only where the DNA matches it firmly. Clone sizes are given selectively: once, few, many, or a class where the clone is expanded.

D: TRBD2; J: TRBJ2-1; V: TRBV27; size: .; CDR3: CASSLGGGAYNEQFF; DNA: TGTGCCAGCAGTTTAGGCGGGGGGGCCTACAATGAGCAGTTCTTC
D: TRBD1; J: TRBJ1-2; V: TRBV6-4; size: .; CDR3: CASSPGQGKGGYTF; DNA: TGTGCCAGCAGCCCCGGACAGGGGAAGGGTGGCTACACCTTC
D: .; J: TRBJ1-1; V: TRBV4-2; size: .; CDR3: CASSLRGEGTEAFF; DNA: TGTGCCAGCAGCCTCAGGGGTGAGGGCACTGAAGCTTTCTTT
D: .; J: TRBJ1-2; V: TRBV5-1; size: few; CDR3: CASRRESANYGYTF; DNA: TGCGCCAGCAGAAGGGAGTCCGCTAACTATGGCTACACCTTC
D: .; J: TRBJ2-7; V: TRBV5-1; size: once; CDR3: CASSPRDNYEQYF; DNA: TGCGCCAGCAGCCCCCGGGACAACTACGAGCAGTACTTC
D: .; J: TRBJ1-6; V: TRBV4-1; size: .; CDR3: CASSQSPSGSYNSPLHF; DNA: TGCGCCAGCAGCCAATCTCCCTCGGGCTCCTATAATTCACCCCTCCACTTT
D: .; J: TRBJ2-7; V: TRBV19; size: .; CDR3: CATTMTGTSYEQYF; DNA: TGTGCCACCACCATGACAGGTACTTCCTACGAGCAGTACTTC
D: TRBD2; J: TRBJ2-1; V: TRBV10-2; size: few; CDR3: CASELAGQYNEQFF; DNA: TGCGCCAGCGAACTAGCGGGGCAGTACAATGAGCAGTTCTTC
D: .; J: TRBJ2-1; V: TRBV5-1; size: .; CDR3: CASSFTRTEQFF; DNA: TGCGCCAGCAGCTTCACTAGAACGGAGCAGTTCTTC
D: .; J: TRBJ2-3; V: TRBV7-2; size: .; CDR3: CASSLGGRIDTQYF; DNA: TGTGCCAGCAGCTTGGGGGGGCGGATAGATACGCAGTATTTT
D: .; J: TRBJ2-3; V: TRBV4-1; size: once; CDR3: CASSQAHYTDTQYF; DNA: TGCGCCAGCAGCCAAGCCCACTACACAGATACGCAGTATTTT
D: .; J: TRBJ1-4; V: TRBV19; size: .; CDR3: CASSTRRGANEKLFF; DNA: TGTGCCAGTAGTACCCGGAGGGGTGCTAATGAAAAACTGTTTTTT